Detailed here is one T cell receptor (beta chain). The method was immunoSEQ multiplex PCR; TCRdb's version includes in-frame clones alone and lacks a portion of them. The data show 250,000 or so clones, approximately 84% seen once. Germline lookup yields CDR1 SGHTA and CDR2 FQGNSA. The CDR3 runs 15 residues. V lost 6 bases to trimming and J lost 8 bases; unmatched junction nucleotides: 9. This specimen belongs to a study of blood T cell repertoires in COVID-19. The sequence derives from a man aged 50-59 years with acute or convalescent COVID-19. This chain uses TRBV7-2 with TRBJ2-1; TRBD1 agrees at 11 bases. The sample consisted of peripheral blood. The CDR3 coding sequence is TGTGCCAGCAGTGGCAGGGACAGGGGGATCCATGAGCAGTTCTTC. Protein: CASSGRDRGIHEQFF.